This T cell receptor (beta chain) was captured by sequencing in a study of blood T cell repertoires in COVID-19. Overall study: Material from acute and convalescent COVID-19 was sourced from the United States, Italy and Spain. Nucleic acid was either cDNA or gDNA, and it came from T cells, B-cell-depleted T cells, or PBMCs.

Germline V gene lookup returns CDR1 SGHDT and CDR2 YYEEEE. J was trimmed by 2 bases and V by 4 bases; bases with no gene match: 7. The CDR3 runs 16 residues. Authors' processing steps: Reference gene primer amplification in the assay estimated nucleated cell counts. Repertoires were generated with immunoSEQ multiplex PCR, while TCRdb's copy carries only in-frame clones and drops some. Clone size and the V and J calls come from that table; the DNA yielded D and trimming. The table shows about 73,000 clones, with approximately 92% occurring only once. This clonotype was sampled from a man at least 80 years old with acute or convalescent COVID-19. Specimen: peripheral blood. The chain combines TRBV5-6 with TRBJ1-5, with TRBD1 matching over 9 bases. The CDR3 is CASSQQQGAGNQPQHF. CDR3 bases: TGTGCCAGCAGCCAACAACAGGGGGCTGGCAATCAGCCCCAGCATTTT.